One sample yielded the 31 T cell receptor beta chains listed below, sequenced in a study of blood T cell repertoires in COVID-19. The repertoire was sequenced with immunoSEQ multiplex PCR; TCRdb's copy has only in-frame clones and lacks some. The repertoire holds roughly 30,000 clones, with around 73% as singletons. The source material was peripheral blood. All receptors derive from a woman in her sixties or seventies with acute or convalescent COVID-19.

The V gene is TRBV5-1, the J gene TRBJ1-1, with D perhaps matching TRBD1 (6 bases). Trimming removed 4 bases at V and 0 bases at J, with 16 bases between. This CDR3 has 16 residues. CDR1 is SGHRS, CDR2 YFSETQ, per germline. CDR3 loop: CASSLQTGVLNTEAFF. CDR3 nucleotides: TGCGCCAGCAGCCTACAGACAGGTGTCTTGAACACTGAAGCTTTCTTT.

The CDR3, as DNA: TGCAGCGTTGTCCGGGAGACAGGGGCTTATGGCTACACCTTC. Translated: CSVVRETGAYGYTF. The chain links TRBV29-1 to TRBJ1-2, with 8 bases matching TRBD1. CDR1 and CDR2 (germline): SQVTM, ANQGSEA. V dropped 4 bases and J dropped 5; count of bases not matched to a gene: 9. The CDR3 totals 14 residues. Supplemented by reference TRBV29-1 and TRBJ1-2, the full variable domain reads SAVISQKPSRDICQRGTSLTIQCQVDSQVTMMFWYRQQPGQSLTLIATANQGSEATYESGFVIDKFPISRPNLTFSTLTVSNMSPEDSSIYLCSVVRETGAYGYTFGSGTRLTVV.

The V call is TRBV15, the J call TRBJ2-1; a weak D match, TRBD1 (6 bases). This CDR3 is built from 15 residues. The V end lost 1 base, the J end lost 7 bases, and 14 bases lay between the germline ends. CDR1 is LNHNV, CDR2 YYDKDF, per germline (reference sequence). In nucleotides, the CDR3 is TGTGCCACCAGCAGAGTTGGGGGCCCTCGTAATGAGCAGTTCTTC. Its protein product is CATSRVGGPRNEQFF.

This clone was seen only once. V is TRBV18 and J is TRBJ2-7, with 11 bases identical to TRBD2. V gave up 3 bases and J gave up 3 bases; unmatched junction bases: 4. The CDR3 is made up of 15 amino acids. Germline CDR1 is KGHSH and CDR2 is LQKENI. The CDR3 loop is CASSPTSGGFYEQYF. The CDR3 DNA sequence: TGTGCCAGCTCACCTACTAGCGGGGGATTCTACGAGCAGTACTTC.

The chain has TRBV5-4 and TRBJ2-2, with 14 nucleotides matching TRBD2. V lost 0 bases and J lost 7; bases outside the gene matches: 2. Germline-derived CDR1 and CDR2 are SGHNT and YYREEE (reference sequence). The CDR3 has 16 residues. The CDR3 bases are TGTGCCAGCAGCTTGGGGACTAGCGGGGGGCGCGGGGAGCTGTTTTTT. As protein: CASSLGTSGGRGELFF.

CDR3 region: CATSRDKRSSGNTIYF. In nucleotides, the CDR3 is TGTGCCACCAGCAGAGATAAGCGGAGCTCTGGAAACACCATATATTTT. V usage is TRBV15 and J usage is TRBJ1-3, with D unclear. CDR1 is LNHNV, CDR2 YYDKDF, per germline (reference sequence). This CDR3 spans 16 amino acids. The V and J ends lost 0 bases and 0 bases respectively, with 9 bases between them.

J is TRBJ2-2 and V is TRBV11-3; D call uncertain. The CDR3 loop spans 14 amino acids. The germline gives CDR1 SGHNT, CDR2 YENEEA. Trimming cost V 4 bases and J 4 bases, with 10 bases left between them. CDR3 in amino acids: CASSSPTLTGELFF. The DNA for the CDR3 is TGTGCCAGCAGCTCGCCGACACTCACCGGGGAGCTGTTTTTT.

V is TRBV12-3 or TRBV12-4 and J is TRBJ1-4, with D maybe TRBD1 (5 bases). V gave up 3 bases and J gave up 8 bases, with 10 bases separating them. The CDR3 consists of 13 residues. CDR3 sequence: CASSFRGNEKLFF. The CDR3 coding sequence is TGTGCCAGCAGTTTTAGGGGAAACGAAAAACTGTTTTTT.

J is TRBJ1-4 and V is TRBV9; D is undetermined. Trimming took 3 bases from V and 0 from J, leaving 18 bases between them. The germline V gene encodes CDR1 SGDLS and CDR2 YYNGEE. The CDR3 extends over 18 amino acids. The CDR3, as DNA: TGTGCCAGCAGCGCACCAACCGCTTCAGGCGCAACTAATGAAAAACTGTTTTTT. This translates into CASSAPTASGATNEKLFF.

This clone was picked up one time. CDR3 loop: CASSLSGGKDTQYF. CDR3 DNA: TGTGCCAGCAGCCTGAGCGGGGGAAAAGATACGCAGTATTTT. The V gene is TRBV14, the J gene TRBJ2-3; 8 bases align to TRBD2. V shed 4 bases, J shed 5 bases, and the junction held 5 bases outside the gene matches. Germline V CDR1 and CDR2: SGHDN, FVKESK. The CDR3 loop spans 14 amino acids.

This clone was counted a few times. The chain has TRBV7-8 and TRBJ1-5; the match to TRBD1 covers 9 bases. Trimming at V came to 4 bases and at J to 5 bases, leaving 6 bases not matched to a gene. The germline CDR1 and CDR2 sequences are SGHVS and FQNEAQ. This CDR3 region has 15 residues. CDR3 sequence reads: CASSSTGDRDQPQHF. The CDR3 DNA is TGTGCCAGCAGCTCTACTGGGGACAGGGATCAGCCCCAGCATTTT.

The chain has TRBV6-1 and TRBJ1-5, with TRBD1 as a possible D gene (5 bases). Germline V gene lookup returns CDR1 MNHNS and CDR2 SASEGT. Trimming left V 3 bases short and J 13 bases short, with 13 bases between. This CDR3 comprises 12 residues. CDR3 sequence reads: CASSDREKGQHF. The CDR3 coding sequence is TGTGCCAGCAGTGACAGGGAAAAGGGGCAGCATTTT.

This chain connects TRBV18 to TRBJ2-7; 10 bases agree with TRBD1. There are 15 residues in the CDR3. Germline lookup yields CDR1 KGHSH and CDR2 LQKENI. V shed 2 bases, J shed 0 bases, and the junction held 1 base outside the gene matches. The DNA of the CDR3 is TGTGCCAGCTCACCAGGACAGGGGGACTCCTACGAGCAGTACTTC. This codes for CASSPGQGDSYEQYF.

The chain joins TRBV6-1 to TRBJ2-3; D gene unclear. Trimming removed 4 bases at V and 8 bases at J, with 22 bases between. CDR3 length equals 16 residues. Germline V gene sequence: CDR1 MNHNS, CDR2 SASEGT. The chain's CDR3 is CASSGPTAYLTGTQYF. The CDR3 DNA sequence: TGTGCCAGCAGTGGGCCGACTGCGTACCTCACTGGTACGCAGTATTTT.

The chain carries TRBV6-5 and TRBJ1-2, with D perhaps matching TRBD1 (6 bases). The length of the CDR3 is 15 residues. CDR1 is MNHEY and CDR2 is SVGAGI in the germline V gene. Trimming took off 4 bases at V and 4 bases at J, with 16 bases between the two ends. The CDR3 here is CASSLGHLNIYGYTF. CDR3 DNA: TGTGCCAGCAGTTTGGGACACCTGAACATCTATGGCTACACCTTC.

The CDR3: CASSVWGAPNYEQYF. The CDR3 nucleotides read TGTGCCAGCAGCGTATGGGGAGCTCCTAACTACGAGCAGTACTTC. V gene TRBV9 combines with J gene TRBJ2-7; the D gene is possibly TRBD2 (5 bases). Looked up from germline, CDR1 is SGDLS and CDR2 is YYNGEE. V lost 1 base and J lost 3, with 14 bases in between. There are 15 residues in the CDR3. The full variable domain, with the rest looked up from reference TRBV9 and TRBJ2-7, is DSGVTQTPKHLITATGQRVTLRCSPRSGDLSVYWYQQSLDQGLQFLIQYYNGEERAKGNILERFSAQQFPDLHSELNLSSLELGDSALYFCASSVWGAPNYEQYFGPGTRLTVT.

This rearrangement joins TRBV5-5 to TRBJ2-5; D possibly corresponds to TRBD2 (6 bases). Germline CDR1 SGHKS, CDR2 YYEKEE (reference sequence). Trimming cost V 0 bases and J 6 bases, with 15 bases left between them. CDR3 size: 15 residues. This CDR3 is CASSLVSYGGQTQYF. CDR3 bases: TGTGCCAGCAGCTTGGTCTCGTACGGGGGTCAGACCCAGTACTTC.

The rearrangement links TRBV7-9 to TRBJ2-1; the match to TRBD2 covers 13 bases. Per the germline V gene, CDR1 is SEHNR and CDR2 is FQNEAQ (reference sequence). The trim removed 3 bases at V and 7 bases at J, leaving 9 bases unmatched. The CDR3 contains 17 residues. Here the CDR3 reads CASSLGLAGSYRNEQFF. CDR3 nucleotide sequence: TGTGCCAGCAGCTTGGGACTAGCGGGGAGTTATAGGAATGAGCAGTTCTTC.

This clone was counted between two and nine times. The chain carries TRBV14 and TRBJ2-7, with D unclear. Trimming stripped 4 bases from V and 2 bases from J, with 3 bases between. This CDR3 has 11 residues. Germline assignment: CDR1 SGHDN and CDR2 FVKESK. CDR3 in amino acids: CASSLTYEQYF. The CDR3 region has the DNA TGTGCCAGCAGCCTTACCTACGAGCAGTACTTC.

This chain joins TRBV19 and TRBJ1-2; D gene ambiguous. Germline values: CDR1 LNHDA, CDR2 SQIVND (reference sequence). This CDR3 is built from 13 residues. Trimming left V 3 bases short and J 1 base short, with 6 bases between. The chain's CDR3 is CASSISINYGYTF. For the CDR3, the DNA is TGTGCCAGTAGTATTTCCATTAACTATGGCTACACCTTC.

The chain combines TRBV30 with TRBJ1-4; tentatively, D is TRBD1 (5 bases). The germline V and J ends were trimmed by 3 bases and 0 bases, with 5 bases remaining between them. Per the germline V gene, CDR1 is GTSNPN and CDR2 is SVGIG (reference sequence). The CDR3 runs to 13 residues. This CDR3 is CAWRGATNEKLFF. In nucleotides, the CDR3 is TGTGCCTGGAGAGGGGCAACTAATGAAAAACTGTTTTTT.

The chain joins TRBV9 to TRBJ1-2, with 7 bases identical to TRBD1. Losses at the gene ends were 4 bases for V and 4 bases for J; bases not matched to a gene: 10. This CDR3 is 15 amino acids long. Germline V gene data show CDR1 as SGDLS and CDR2 as YYNGEE. DNA for the CDR3: TGTGCCAGCAGCCACCGGGACAGCCCATTCTATGGCTACACCTTC. Translating it yields CASSHRDSPFYGYTF.

The rearrangement uses TRBV30 and TRBJ2-7, with TRBD1 as a possible D gene (6 bases). Germline CDR1 reads GTSNPN; CDR2 reads SVGIG (reference sequence). The CDR3 has 13 residues. Trimming took 3 bases from V and 10 from J, leaving 19 bases between them. CDR3: CAWSLGATGVQYF. The CDR3 coding sequence is TGTGCCTGGAGCCTGGGTGCGACAGGCGTTCAGTACTTC. Looking up the rest from reference TRBV30 and TRBJ2-7 gives the full variable domain: SQTIHQWPATLVQPVGSPLSLECTVEGTSNPNLYWYRQAAGRGLQLLFYSVGIGQISSEVPQNLSASRPQDRQFILSSKKLLLSDSGFYLCAWSLGATGVQYFGPGTRLTVT.

This sequence joins TRBV28 and TRBJ1-4; D is ambiguous. V was trimmed by 4 bases and J by 5 bases, leaving 5 bases between them. The CDR3 sequence is 12 residues long. From germline, CDR1 is MDHEN and CDR2 SYDVKM. CDR3 nucleotide sequence: TGTGCCAGCAGTTCTCCGAATGAAAAACTGTTTTTT. Amino acids: CASSSPNEKLFF. Full variable domain (rest looked up from reference TRBV28 and TRBJ1-4): DVKVTQSSRYLVKRTGEKVFLECVQDMDHENMFWYRQDPGLGLRLIYFSYDVKMKEKGDIPEGYSVSREKKERFSLILESASTNQTSMYLCASSSPNEKLFFGSGTQLSVL.

This clone came up a few times. V and J are TRBV5-1 and TRBJ2-1, with D maybe TRBD2 (7 bases). V was pared by 4 bases and J by 7 bases, with 21 bases between. This CDR3 comprises 16 residues. Germline CDR1 is SGHRS and CDR2 is YFSETQ. DNA of the CDR3: TGCGCCAGCAGCCCCTCTGGGGGCGGGGGTGATAATGAGCAGTTCTTC. Its protein is CASSPSGGGGDNEQFF.

The J gene is TRBJ2-1, the V gene TRBV7-9; 8 nucleotides line up with TRBD1. This CDR3 has 15 amino acids. In germline, CDR1 is SEHNR, CDR2 FQNEAQ (reference sequence). V lost 6 bases, J lost 8 bases, and 12 bases stayed unmatched. For the CDR3, the DNA is TGTGCCAGCAGAGCAGGACAGGGTATAGCCGATGAGCAGTTCTTC. It translates to CASRAGQGIADEQFF.

The J gene is TRBJ2-7, the V gene TRBV5-1, with TRBD2 identical over 11 bases. This CDR3 has 15 amino acids. V was clipped by 0 bases and J by 5 bases; unmatched bases: 4. The germline CDR1 and CDR2 sequences are SGHRS and YFSETQ. The chain's CDR3 is CASSLASGGPHEQYF. The CDR3 coding sequence is TGCGCCAGCAGCTTGGCTAGCGGGGGGCCACACGAGCAGTACTTC.

This clone has a handful of counts. V usage is TRBV4-1 and J usage is TRBJ1-2; D uncertain. In germline, CDR1 is MGHRA, CDR2 YSYEKL. The V gene lost 0 bases and the J gene lost 2 bases, with 19 bases spanning the gap. This CDR3 comprises 18 residues. The CDR3: CASSQEHDFKRTNYGYTF. For the CDR3, the DNA is TGCGCCAGCAGCCAAGAACACGACTTTAAGCGGACGAACTATGGCTACACCTTC.

This clone was observed a few times. The chain couples TRBV6-1 to TRBJ1-6, with a tentative D call TRBD1 (6 bases). The CDR3 consists of 15 residues. Trimming cost V 2 bases and J 9 bases, with 14 bases left between them. The germline gives CDR1 MNHNS, CDR2 SASEGT. In DNA, the CDR3 is TGTGCCAGCAGTGAATTTGGGGGCTTGCGTTCACCCCTCCACTTT. This gives the protein CASSEFGGLRSPLHF.

This chain connects TRBV6-5 to TRBJ1-5; 7 nucleotides line up with TRBD1. This CDR3 region has 15 residues. The germline CDR1 and CDR2 sequences are MNHEY and SVGAGI. V was clipped by 7 bases and J by 8 bases; unmatched bases: 14. The CDR3 nucleotides read TGTGCCAGCATAGTAGCAGGGGGGATGTTGGAGCCCCAGCATTTT. The encoded protein is CASIVAGGMLEPQHF.

The chain recombines TRBV4-2 with TRBJ2-3; D gene unclear. CDR1 LGHNA and CDR2 YNFKEQ come from the germline V gene. The V end was cut by 0 bases, the J end by 5 bases, with 6 bases between. The CDR3 length is 13 residues. As DNA, the CDR3 is TGTGCCAGCAGCCAAGAACTTGAAGATACGCAGTATTTT. It encodes CASSQELEDTQYF.